The rows below give T cell receptor beta chains drawn from one sample of a study. Each CDR3 protein gets one entry after TCRdb re-called the 5' RACE reads with MiXCR. The sample carries over 550 distinct CDR3 sequences, 8.5% to 9% recorded once. The sequencing sample was made of total memory T cells from blood PBMCs. The receptors were gathered from a male donor with HIV. Both conserved end residues are part of each CDR3. Fields, in order: CDR3 protein, CDR3 DNA, J gene, V gene, clone size, D gene. A D gene is named only where the DNA matches it firmly. Where a row states a size, it is once, few, many or the class of an expanded clone; other rows omit it.

CASSLDPSYEQYF TGTGCCAGCAGCTTAGACCCCTCCTACGAGCAGTACTTC TRBJ2-7 TRBV11-2 few .
CASSPDRGLSNQPQHF TGTGCCAGCAGCCCTGACAGGGGTCTAAGCAATCAGCCCCAGCATTTT TRBJ1-5 TRBV11-3 large TRBD1
CSARASGRMGGANVLTF TGCAGTGCTAGAGCTAGCGGGAGAATGGGTGGGGCCAACGTCCTGACTTTC TRBJ2-6 TRBV20-1 once TRBD2
CASSPMSGNYEQYF TGTGCCAGCAGCCCGATGAGCGGGAACTACGAGCAGTACTTC TRBJ2-7 TRBV7-2 large TRBD2
CSFKGLGELFF TGCAGCTTCAAGGGGTTGGGGGAGCTGTTTTTT TRBJ2-2 TRBV29-1 . .
CASSSVPGNQPQHF TGTGCCAGCAGCTCCGTTCCGGGGAATCAGCCCCAGCATTTT TRBJ1-5 TRBV7-6 few .
CASSFQGLDNEKLFF TGTGCCAGCAGCTTCCAGGGGTTGGATAATGAAAAACTGTTTTTT TRBJ1-4 TRBV11-2 . .
CATSRFGAPGNEQFF TGTGCCACCAGCAGATTCGGGGCACCAGGGAATGAGCAGTTCTTC TRBJ2-1 TRBV15 few .
CASSLGPREQFF TGTGCCAGCAGCTTAGGGCCTCGTGAGCAGTTCTTC TRBJ2-1 TRBV11-3 . .
CATSREGGLGNIQYF TGTGCCACCAGCAGAGAAGGGGGGCTAGGAAACATTCAGTACTTC TRBJ2-4 TRBV15 few .
CASTRGYPGTQYF TGTGCCAGCACTCGGGGCTATCCGGGGACCCAGTACTTC TRBJ2-5 TRBV7-2 few .
CARPTGDTGELFF TGTGCCAGACCGACAGGGGACACCGGGGAGCTGTTTTTT TRBJ2-2 TRBV7-3 . TRBD1
CACFRGNLNYGYTF TGTGCCTGTTTCAGGGGAAACCTTAACTATGGCTACACCTTC TRBJ1-2 TRBV30 . .
CASSPRVSYNEQFF TGTGCCAGCAGCCCCAGGGTATCCTACAATGAGCAGTTCTTC TRBJ2-1 TRBV7-6 few .
CASSSKLTSGGANTGELFF TGCGCCAGCAGCTCTAAGTTGACTAGCGGGGGGGCGAACACCGGGGAGCTGTTTTTT TRBJ2-2 TRBV5-1 . TRBD2
CASNLDRGRNEQYF TGTGCCAGCAACCTGGACAGGGGTAGAAACGAGCAGTACTTC TRBJ2-7 TRBV12-3/TRBV12-4 . TRBD1
CSARPLTATPQETQYF TGCAGTGCTAGGCCGCTCACGGCCACGCCACAAGAGACCCAGTACTTC TRBJ2-5 TRBV20-1 . .
CASSLALNTEAFF TGTGCCAGCAGCTTAGCCTTGAACACTGAAGCTTTCTTT TRBJ1-1 TRBV7-9 large .
CASSGPQPIYRGYGYTF TGCGCCAGCAGTGGGCCCCAACCAATCTACCGGGGCTATGGCTACACCTTC TRBJ1-2 TRBV10-1 large .
CASSLGFRGGEDTQYF TGTGCCAGCAGCTTAGGCTTCCGGGGGGGAGAGGATACGCAGTATTTT TRBJ2-3 TRBV11-1 . TRBD2
CAFSLQGRGTEAFF TGTGCCTTTTCGTTACAGGGACGGGGGACTGAAGCTTTCTTT TRBJ1-1 TRBV30 large .
CAQETQYF TGTGCCCAAGAGACCCAGTACTTC TRBJ2-5 TRBV11-2 few .
CASSTPQGNYGYTF TGTGCCAGCAGTACGCCACAGGGTAACTATGGCTACACCTTC TRBJ1-2 TRBV6-1 large .
CASSQAAGSSYEQYF TGTGCCAGCAGCCAAGCAGCGGGAAGCTCCTACGAGCAGTACTTC TRBJ2-7 TRBV3-1 large TRBD2
CASRSGTGPSRWDNSPLHF TGTGCCAGCAGGTCCGGGACAGGGCCATCCCGGTGGGATAATTCACCCCTCCACTTT TRBJ1-6 TRBV2 . TRBD1
CSVDSGTGFTDTQYF TGCAGCGTTGACTCCGGGACAGGATTCACAGATACGCAGTATTTT TRBJ2-3 TRBV29-1 . TRBD1
CASTVQGATEAFF TGTGCCAGCACCGTCCAGGGGGCGACTGAAGCTTTCTTT TRBJ1-1 TRBV6-5 . TRBD1
CASSSVRTKNTEAFF TGTGCCAGCAGCTCGGTACGGACCAAGAACACTGAAGCTTTCTTT TRBJ1-1 TRBV7-8 . .
CAWGAERGGLDEQFF TGTGCCTGGGGGGCCGAGAGAGGGGGGTTGGATGAGCAGTTCTTC TRBJ2-1 TRBV30 . .
CATSRDLDDGFSGNTIYF TGTGCCACCAGCAGAGACCTCGACGACGGATTCTCTGGAAACACCATATATTTT TRBJ1-3 TRBV15 large .
CASSRLEFGEQFF TGTGCCAGCAGTCGCTTAGAGTTTGGTGAGCAGTTCTTC TRBJ2-1 TRBV27 . .
CASSFDGYSYEQYF TGTGCCAGCAGCTTCGACGGATATTCCTACGAGCAGTACTTC TRBJ2-7 TRBV9 . .
CASSPSRDSGSPLHF TGTGCCAGCAGCCCCTCCCGGGACAGTGGTTCACCCCTCCACTTT TRBJ1-6 TRBV3-1 large TRBD1